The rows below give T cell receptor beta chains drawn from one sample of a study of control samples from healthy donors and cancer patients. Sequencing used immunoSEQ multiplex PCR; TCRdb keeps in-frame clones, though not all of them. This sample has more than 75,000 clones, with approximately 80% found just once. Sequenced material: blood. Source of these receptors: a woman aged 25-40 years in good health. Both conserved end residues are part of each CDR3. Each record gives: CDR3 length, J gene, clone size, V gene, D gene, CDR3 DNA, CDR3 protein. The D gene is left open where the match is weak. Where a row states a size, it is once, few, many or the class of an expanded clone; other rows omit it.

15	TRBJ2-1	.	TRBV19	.	TGTGCCAGTAGGGATAGGGTACGTGTGGGCAATGAGCAGTTCTTC	CASRDRVRVGNEQFF
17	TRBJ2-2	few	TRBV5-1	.	TGCGCCAGCAGCCCCAAGCTTGGGGGTGGGAACACCGGGGAGCTGTTTTTT	CASSPKLGGGNTGELFF
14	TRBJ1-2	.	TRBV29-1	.	TGCAGCGCCCTGGGGGGCAATCCTAACTATGGCTACACCTTC	CSALGGNPNYGYTF
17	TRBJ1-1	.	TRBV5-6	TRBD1	TGTGCCAGCAGCTTGCTGCTGCCAGGGGGCTTTAACCCTGAAGCTTTCTTT	CASSLLLPGGFNPEAFF
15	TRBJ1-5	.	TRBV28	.	TGTGCCAGCAGTTCCCCGTCGGGTAGCAATCAGCCCCAGCATTTT	CASSSPSGSNQPQHF
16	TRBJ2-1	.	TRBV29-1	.	TGCAGCCTTACAAAGGGGACCCTCAGCTCCTACAATGAGCAGTTCTTC	CSLTKGTLSSYNEQFF
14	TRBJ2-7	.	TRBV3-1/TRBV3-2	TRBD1	TGTGCCAGCAGCCAAGGACGTGACAGGGACGAGCAGTACTTC	CASSQGRDRDEQYF
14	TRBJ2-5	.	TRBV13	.	TGTGCCAGCACCGGAGGGGGCGGAGAGGAGACCCAGTACTTC	CASTGGGGEETQYF
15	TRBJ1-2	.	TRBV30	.	TGTGCCTGGAGTCCCCGCCCCCAGGGGACCTATGGCTACACCTTC	CAWSPRPQGTYGYTF
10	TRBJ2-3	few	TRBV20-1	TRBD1	TGCAGTGCTACCGGGACAGGGATGTATTTT	CSATGTGMYF
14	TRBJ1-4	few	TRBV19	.	TGTGCCACCTCACAAGGCAGACTTAATGAAAAACTGTTTTTT	CATSQGRLNEKLFF
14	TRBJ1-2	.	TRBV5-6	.	TGTGCCAGCAGCTTGAGGGGACACTACTATGGCTACACCTTC	CASSLRGHYYGYTF
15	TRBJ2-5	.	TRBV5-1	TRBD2	TGCGCCAGCCAATCCCAATTGGGGGGGAAAGAGACCCAGTACTTC	CASQSQLGGKETQYF
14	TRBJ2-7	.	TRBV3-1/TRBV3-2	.	TGTGCCAGCAGCCAAGACTACCGTTCCTACGAGCAGTACTTC	CASSQDYRSYEQYF
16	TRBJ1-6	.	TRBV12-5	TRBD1	TGTGCTAGTGGTTTAGGGACCTCCGACAGGGGGTCACCCCTCCACTTT	CASGLGTSDRGSPLHF
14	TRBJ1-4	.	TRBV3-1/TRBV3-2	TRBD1	TGTGCCAGCAGCCGTAGACAGGGGGAAGGGGTACTGTTTTTT	CASSRRQGEGVLFF
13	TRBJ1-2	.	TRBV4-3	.	TGCGCCAGCAGCCAGGCTACAGGAGGTGGCTACACCTTC	CASSQATGGGYTF
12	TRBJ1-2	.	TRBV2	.	TGTGCCAGCAGAGCCGACCAACTTGGCTACACCTTC	CASRADQLGYTF
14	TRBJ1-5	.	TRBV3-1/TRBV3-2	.	TGTGCCAGCAGCCAAGGACTGAGGGATCAGCCCCAGCATTTT	CASSQGLRDQPQHF
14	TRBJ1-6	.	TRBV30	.	TGTGCCTGGAGTGTAACGCAGGGAGAGTCACCCCTCCACTTT	CAWSVTQGESPLHF
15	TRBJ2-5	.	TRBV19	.	TGTGCCAGTAGACTGCGGGGAGGGGGCCAGGAGACCCAGTACTTC	CASRLRGGGQETQYF
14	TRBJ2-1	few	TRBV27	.	TGTGCCAGCAGTTTAGCCAGGGGTTACAATGAGCAGTTCTTC	CASSLARGYNEQFF
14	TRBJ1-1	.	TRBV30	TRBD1	TGTGCCTGGAGTTTAGGGACAGTTGGGGGAGAGGCTTTCTTT	CAWSLGTVGGEAFF
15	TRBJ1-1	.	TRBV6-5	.	TGTGCCAGCAGTTATCAGGGAGAGGGGAACACTGAAGCTTTCTTT	CASSYQGEGNTEAFF
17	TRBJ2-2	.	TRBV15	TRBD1	TGTGCCACCAGCAGAGATCAGGGGACAGGGAGTACCGGGGAGCTGTTTTTT	CATSRDQGTGSTGELFF
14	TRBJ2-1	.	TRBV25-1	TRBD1	TGTGCCAGCAGACCCTGGGACAGCGACAATGAGCAGTTCTTC	CASRPWDSDNEQFF
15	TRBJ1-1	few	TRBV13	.	TGTGCCAGCAGCTCCTATGACGGAATACAAACTGAAGCTTTCTTT	CASSSYDGIQTEAFF
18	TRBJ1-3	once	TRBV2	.	TGTGCCAGCAGTGAAGCGATAAGAGGGGCCGCGAGAAGAAACACCATATATTTT	CASSEAIRGAARRNTIYF
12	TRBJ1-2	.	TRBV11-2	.	TGTGCCAGCAGCCTACAAGGAGAGGGCTACACCTTC	CASSLQGEGYTF
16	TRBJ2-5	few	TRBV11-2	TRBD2	TGTGCCAGCAGACCCCAACTAGCGGGGGGCCTGGAGACCCAGTACTTC	CASRPQLAGGLETQYF
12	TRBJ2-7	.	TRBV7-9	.	TGTGCCTACACCGGGCCAAGCTACGAGCAGTACTTC	CAYTGPSYEQYF
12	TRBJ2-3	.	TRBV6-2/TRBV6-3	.	TGTGCCAGCAGTTATCCTGGTGGGTTGCAGTATTTT	CASSYPGGLQYF
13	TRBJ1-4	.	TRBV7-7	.	TGTGCTAGCAGCTTTAGCAGAGGGGAAAAACTGTTTTTT	CASSFSRGEKLFF
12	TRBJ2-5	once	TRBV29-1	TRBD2	TGCAGCGTCGGGACTAGCGGGGAGACCCAGTACTTC	CSVGTSGETQYF
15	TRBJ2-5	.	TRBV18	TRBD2	TGTGCCAGCTCACGGCCGGGACTAGCGGTGGAGACCCAGTACTTC	CASSRPGLAVETQYF
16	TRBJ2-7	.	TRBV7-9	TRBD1	TGTGCCAGCAGTAGAACTACCGGGACAGGGGGTCTCGAGCAGTACTTC	CASSRTTGTGGLEQYF
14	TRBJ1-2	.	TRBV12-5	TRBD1	TGTGCTAGTGGTTTAGAGGGGGCGCCCTATGGCTACACCTTC	CASGLEGAPYGYTF
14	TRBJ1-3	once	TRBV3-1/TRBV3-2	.	TGTGCCAGCAGCCAACATATCTCCGGAAACACCATATATTTT	CASSQHISGNTIYF